These 11 T cell receptor beta chains originate from one sample sequenced in a study of OX40 agonist ivuxolimab in advanced cancers. The protocol was immunoSEQ multiplex PCR, while the TCRdb copy is restricted to in-frame clones and leaves out a portion. In the table there are approximately 70,000 clones, roughly 87% of which are singletons. This specimen consisted of CD4+ or CD8+ T cells sorted from blood, obtained in a trial of the OX40 agonist ivuxolimab. Receptors originate from an adult with an advanced solid tumor such as melanoma, head and neck, liver or kidney cancer.

The gene calls are TRBV19 and TRBJ2-1; TRBD1 is a possible D gene (6 bases). The germline V and J ends were trimmed by 3 bases and 6 bases, with 21 bases remaining between them. The germline CDR1 and CDR2 sequences are LNHDA and SQIVND (reference sequence). There are 17 residues in the CDR3. CDR3 protein: CASSISTGTLKGNEQFF. CDR3 DNA: TGTGCCAGTAGTATTTCTACCGGGACACTTAAGGGCAATGAGCAGTTCTTC.

This clone qualifies as medium-sized. The chain carries TRBV4-3 and TRBJ1-1, with D tentatively TRBD1 (6 bases). Per germline, CDR1 LGHNA and CDR2 YSLEER. The CDR3 runs to 16 residues. Trimming shortened V by 0 bases and J by 4 bases, and 15 bases separated the two germline ends. CDR3 nucleotides: TGCGCCAGCAGCCAAGATACAGGGAGGACTGGCACTGAAGCTTTCTTT. This translates into CASSQDTGRTGTEAFF.

The chain links TRBV10-3 to TRBJ1-2; 7 bases are shared with TRBD1. V gave up 6 bases and J gave up 8 bases; unmatched junction bases: 6. The CDR3 length is 12 residues. Germline-derived CDR1 and CDR2 are ENHRY and SYGVKD. For the CDR3, the DNA is TGTGCCATCAGCCCTACAGGGGAGGGCTACACCTTC. This sequence encodes CAISPTGEGYTF.

DNA of the CDR3: TGTGCCAGCAGCCAAGATTGGCAGGAAAACGAGCAGTACTTC. The encoded protein is CASSQDWQENEQYF. The chain uses TRBV14 and TRBJ2-7; unclear D gene. Trimming took off 0 bases at V and 5 bases at J, with 11 bases between the two ends. Germline loops: CDR1 SGHDN, CDR2 FVKESK. The CDR3 sequence is 14 residues long.

V gene TRBV27 combines with J gene TRBJ2-3; D is unclear. CDR3 length: 14 residues. Per the germline V gene, CDR1 is MNHEY and CDR2 is SMNVEV (reference sequence). Trimming removed 4 bases at V and 0 bases at J, with 8 bases between. CDR3 protein: CASSSPVSTDTQYF. In nucleotides, the CDR3 is TGTGCCAGCAGTTCCCCTGTTAGCACAGATACGCAGTATTTT.

This sequence joins TRBV28 and TRBJ2-1; TRBD2 aligns across 9 bases. V shed 4 bases, J shed 0 bases, and the junction held 4 bases outside the gene matches. The germline V gene has CDR1 MDHEN and CDR2 SYDVKM. CDR3 size: 16 residues. CDR3 loop: CASSSGAGGSYNEQFF. The CDR3 coding sequence is TGTGCCAGCAGTTCGGGAGCGGGAGGCTCCTACAATGAGCAGTTCTTC. Filled out from reference TRBV28 and TRBJ2-1, the complete variable domain reads DVKVTQSSRYLVKRTGEKVFLECVQDMDHENMFWYRQDPGLGLRLIYFSYDVKMKEKGDIPEGYSVSREKKERFSLILESASTNQTSMYLCASSSGAGGSYNEQFFGPGTRLTVL.

J is TRBJ2-3 and V is TRBV11-3; the match to TRBD2 covers 10 bases. The CDR3 extends over 15 amino acids. With 5 bases clipped from V and 2 bases from J, the junction kept 4 bases outside the gene matches. Germline V gene data show CDR1 as SGHNT and CDR2 as YENEEA. CDR3 in amino acids: CASSGAGGVTDTQYF. The CDR3 nucleotides are TGTGCCAGCAGCGGAGCGGGGGGGGTCACAGATACGCAGTATTTT.

This chain links TRBV20-1 with TRBJ1-1, with D unclear. The CDR3 is 10 amino acids. Germline CDR1 is DFQATT and CDR2 is SNEGSKA (reference sequence). Between the trimmed V and J ends, which lost 4 bases and 9 bases, there was a span of 9 bases. CDR3 region: CSATPAKAFF. CDR3 nucleotide sequence: TGCAGTGCTACCCCTGCAAAAGCTTTCTTT.

The chain recombines TRBV13 with TRBJ2-2; D gene unclear. The CDR3 runs to 17 residues. The germline V gene encodes CDR1 PRHDT and CDR2 FYEKMQ (reference sequence). V shed 5 bases and J shed 1 base, with 17 bases lying between them. CDR3 nucleotides: TGTGCCAGCAGCGGGTCCCCTTATCGGGTGAACACCGGGGAGCTGTTTTTT. Protein sequence: CASSGSPYRVNTGELFF.

This chain joins TRBV29-1 and TRBJ2-5; TRBD1 agrees at 7 bases. The J segment lost 9 bases and the V segment lost 6 bases, leaving 19 bases of the junction unmatched. This CDR3 contains 15 residues. Per the germline V gene, CDR1 is SQVTM and CDR2 is ANQGSEA. The DNA of the CDR3 is TGCAGCGTCCCGAGGACAGGTTGGTCGGGCAAGGCCCAGTACTTC. Protein sequence: CSVPRTGWSGKAQYF.

The V gene is TRBV28, the J gene TRBJ2-3; D remains ambiguous. Germline CDR1 and CDR2: MDHEN and SYDVKM. The CDR3 extends over 12 amino acids. The ends were cut back, 10 bases at V and 4 bases at J, with 12 bases in the middle. The CDR3 protein is CATDSTADTQYF. CDR3 DNA sequence: TGTGCCACCGACTCTACAGCAGATACGCAGTATTTT.